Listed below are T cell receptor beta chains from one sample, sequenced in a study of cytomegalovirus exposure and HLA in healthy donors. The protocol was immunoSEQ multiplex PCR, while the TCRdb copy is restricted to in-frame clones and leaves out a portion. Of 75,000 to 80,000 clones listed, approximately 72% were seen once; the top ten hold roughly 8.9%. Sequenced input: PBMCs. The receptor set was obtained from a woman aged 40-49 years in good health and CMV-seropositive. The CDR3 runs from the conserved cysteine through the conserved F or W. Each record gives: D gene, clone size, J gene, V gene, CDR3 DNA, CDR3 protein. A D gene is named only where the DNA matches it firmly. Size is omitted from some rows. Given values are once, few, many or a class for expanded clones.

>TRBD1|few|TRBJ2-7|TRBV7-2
TGTGCCAGCAGCATTTGGGACAGAGCCTACGAGCAGTACTTC
CASSIWDRAYEQYF
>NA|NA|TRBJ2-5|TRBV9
TGTGCCAGCAGCGTCTCCGGGGACCAAGAGACCCAGTACTTC
CASSVSGDQETQYF
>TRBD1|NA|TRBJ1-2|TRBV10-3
TGTGCCATCAGGACAGGGTATGGCTACACCTTC
CAIRTGYGYTF
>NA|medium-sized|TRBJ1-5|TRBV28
TGTGCCAGCAGTCGGTTAGACAGGACTTGGGATCAGCCCCAGCATTTT
CASSRLDRTWDQPQHF
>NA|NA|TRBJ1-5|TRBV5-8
TGTGCCAGCAGCTTGGTCGGGGTAGGGAATCAGCCCCAGCATTTT
CASSLVGVGNQPQHF
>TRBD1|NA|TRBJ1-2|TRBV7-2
TGTGCCAGCAGAACCGGGACAGGGTATGGCTACACCTTC
CASRTGTGYGYTF
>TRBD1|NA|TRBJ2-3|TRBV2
TGTGCCAGCAGTGATCTCCAGACAGGGACGGCAGATACGCAGTATTTT
CASSDLQTGTADTQYF
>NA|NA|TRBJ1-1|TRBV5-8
TGTGCCAGCAGCTTAGGTAGACAGAACACTGAAGCTTTCTTT
CASSLGRQNTEAFF
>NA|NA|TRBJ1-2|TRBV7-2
TGTGCCAGCAGCCAACAGGGAAACTATGGCTACACCTTC
CASSQQGNYGYTF
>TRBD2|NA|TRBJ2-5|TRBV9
TGTGCCAGCAGCGTCTCCGGGACTAGCGGAGAGACCCAGTACTTC
CASSVSGTSGETQYF
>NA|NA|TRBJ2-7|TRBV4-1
TGCGCCAGCAGCCAGGACAGAACCTACGAGCAGTACTTC
CASSQDRTYEQYF
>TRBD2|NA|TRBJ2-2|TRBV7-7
TGTGCCAGCAGCCTCTTAGCGGGGGCGAACACCGGGGAGCTGTTTTTT
CASSLLAGANTGELFF
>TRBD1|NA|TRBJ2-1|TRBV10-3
TGTGCCGCCTCAGGGGGCGTGATGAATGAGCAGTTCTTC
CAASGGVMNEQFF
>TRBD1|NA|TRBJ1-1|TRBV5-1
TGCGCCAGCACTTGGTCACAGGGGGACACTGAAGCTTTCTTT
CASTWSQGDTEAFF
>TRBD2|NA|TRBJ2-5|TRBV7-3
TGTGCCAGCAGCCCTAGCGGGGGGCTTGGAGAGACCCAGTACTTC
CASSPSGGLGETQYF
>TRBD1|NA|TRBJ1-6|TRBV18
TGTGCCAGTGTACAGGGGGCTGGATCACCCCTCCACTTT
CASVQGAGSPLHF
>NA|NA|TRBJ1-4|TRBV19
TGTGCCAGTAGTATCCAGACGGGAACTAATGAAAAACTGTTTTTT
CASSIQTGTNEKLFF
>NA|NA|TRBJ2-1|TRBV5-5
TGTGCCAGCAGCCCCAGGGGATTCAGGAATGAGCAGTTCTTC
CASSPRGFRNEQFF
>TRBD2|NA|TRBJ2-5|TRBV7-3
TGTGCCAGCAGCTTAATGAGCGGGGGGGAAGAGACCCAGTACTTC
CASSLMSGGEETQYF
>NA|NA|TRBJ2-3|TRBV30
TGTGCCTGGAGTACCAGTTACCGAAGCACAGATACGCAGTATTTT
CAWSTSYRSTDTQYF
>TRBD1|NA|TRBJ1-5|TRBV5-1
TGCGCCAGCAGCCCGACAGGGCCTGGGCAGCCCCAGCATTTT
CASSPTGPGQPQHF
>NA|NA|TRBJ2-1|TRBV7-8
TGTGCCAGCAGCCCGGAGGACAGTGGCACCTACAATGAGCAGTTCTTC
CASSPEDSGTYNEQFF
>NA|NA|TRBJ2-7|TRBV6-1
TGTGCCAGCAGTGGCCGCGGGACAGAGGCCTACGAGCAGTACTTC
CASSGRGTEAYEQYF
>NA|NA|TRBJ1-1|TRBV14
TGTGCCAGCAGCCAACAGACTGAAGCTTTCTTT
CASSQQTEAFF
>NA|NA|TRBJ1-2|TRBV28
TGTGCCAGCAGTGATTCCGACTCAGGCTACACCTTC
CASSDSDSGYTF
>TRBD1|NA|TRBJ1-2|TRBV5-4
TGTGCCAGCAGCTCGGACAGGGGGGTTTATGGCTACACCTTC
CASSSDRGVYGYTF
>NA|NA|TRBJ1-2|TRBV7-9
TGTGCCAGCAGCTTACCTGAGCGCTTTGGCTACACCTTC
CASSLPERFGYTF
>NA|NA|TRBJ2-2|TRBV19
TGTGCCAGTAGTTCACGGGGACTTGAGGCCGGGGAGCTGTTTTTT
CASSSRGLEAGELFF
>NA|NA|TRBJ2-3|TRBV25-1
TGTGCCAGCGGCCCGGCCACAGGTGGCACAGATACGCAGTATTTT
CASGPATGGTDTQYF
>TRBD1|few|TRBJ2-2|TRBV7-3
TGTGCCAGCAGCTCCGGACAGGGGGCCACCGGGGAGCTGTTTTTT
CASSSGQGATGELFF
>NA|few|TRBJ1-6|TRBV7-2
TGTGCCAGCAGCTTAGGGATGGGGGGATATTCACCCCTCCACTTT
CASSLGMGGYSPLHF
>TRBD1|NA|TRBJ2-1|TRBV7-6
TGTGCCAGCAGCTTGACAGGGGGCTCGCTCTACAATGAGCAGTTCTTC
CASSLTGGSLYNEQFF
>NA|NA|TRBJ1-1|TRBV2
TGTGCCAGCAGTGAAGCTTCCGGGTACACTGAAGCTTTCTTT
CASSEASGYTEAFF
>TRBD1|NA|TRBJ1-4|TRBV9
TGTGCCAGCAGCACTCGGATGACAGGGAATGAAAAACTGTTTTTT
CASSTRMTGNEKLFF
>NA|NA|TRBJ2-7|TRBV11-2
TGTGCCAGCAGCCTACTCTCCTACGAGCAGTACTTC
CASSLLSYEQYF
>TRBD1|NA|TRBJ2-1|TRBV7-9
TGTTCCAGCAGCTTACCTTTGGGACAGGGGGAACGGAATGAGCAGTTCTTC
CSSSLPLGQGERNEQFF
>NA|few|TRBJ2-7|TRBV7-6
TGTGCCAGCAGCTTAGCTCCCGGTTCGGGACTCTCCTACGAGCAGTACTTC
CASSLAPGSGLSYEQYF
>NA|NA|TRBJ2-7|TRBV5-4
TGTGCCAGCAACCGACTCCCGAGCTCCTACGAGCAGTACTTC
CASNRLPSSYEQYF
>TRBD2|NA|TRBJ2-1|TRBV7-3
TGTGCCAGCAGCTACGCCCCCGAGACTAGCGGGGCTCTGTTCTTC
CASSYAPETSGALFF
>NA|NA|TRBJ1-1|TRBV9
TGTGCCAGCAGCGGTGGGCGCATCTCCGGGAACACTGAAGCTTTCTTT
CASSGGRISGNTEAFF
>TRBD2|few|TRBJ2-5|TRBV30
TGTGCCTGGAGTGGACTAGCGGGAAAGACCCAGTACTTC
CAWSGLAGKTQYF
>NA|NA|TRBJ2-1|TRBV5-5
TGTGTCAGCAGCTCAGATTACAATGAGCAGTTCTTC
CVSSSDYNEQFF
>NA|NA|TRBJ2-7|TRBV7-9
TGTGCCAGCAGCCTTCAATCCGGGACAAATTACGAGCAGTACTTC
CASSLQSGTNYEQYF
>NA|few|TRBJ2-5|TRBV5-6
TGTGCCAGCAGAGGGGTTGGAGAGACCCAGTACTTC
CASRGVGETQYF
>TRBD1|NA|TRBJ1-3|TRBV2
TGTGCCAGCAGGGGACAGGGAAACACCATATATTTT
CASRGQGNTIYF
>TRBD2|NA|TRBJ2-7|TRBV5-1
TGCGCCAGCAGCTTGGGAGTAGCGGGTAACGAGCAGTACTTC
CASSLGVAGNEQYF
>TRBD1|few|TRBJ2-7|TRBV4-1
TGCGCCAGCAGCCGCCGGGACAGGGAAGGCGAGCAGTACTTC
CASSRRDREGEQYF
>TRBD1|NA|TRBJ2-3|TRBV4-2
TGTGCCAGCAGCCAGGCTGGGACAGACCTAGATACGCAGTATTTT
CASSQAGTDLDTQYF
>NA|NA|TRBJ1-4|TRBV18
TGTGCCAGCTCCCTCGGGGGGATCAGTGAAAAACTGTTTTTT
CASSLGGISEKLFF
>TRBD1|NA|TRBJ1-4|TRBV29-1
TGCAGCGTCCAACAGGGGGCAGGGGAAAAACTGTTTTTT
CSVQQGAGEKLFF
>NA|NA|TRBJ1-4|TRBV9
TGTGCCAGCAGCCCCGGCCTAGCGAGTGAAAAACTGTTTTTT
CASSPGLASEKLFF
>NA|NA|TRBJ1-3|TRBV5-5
TGTGCCAGCAGCCCCGGGGGGATAGCTGGAAACACCATATATTTT
CASSPGGIAGNTIYF
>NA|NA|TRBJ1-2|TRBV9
TGTGCCAGCAGCGTAACGGACAAGAACTATGGCTACACCTTC
CASSVTDKNYGYTF
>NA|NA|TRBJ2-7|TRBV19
TGTGCCAGTAGCCCGGGACACTCCTACGAGCAGTACTTC
CASSPGHSYEQYF
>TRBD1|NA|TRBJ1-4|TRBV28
TGTGCCAGCAGACGGACAGGGGGCGGACGGGAAAAACTGTTTTTT
CASRRTGGGREKLFF
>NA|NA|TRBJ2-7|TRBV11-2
TGTGCCAGCAGGTTCGCTTGGAGCTCCTACGAGCAGTACTTC
CASRFAWSSYEQYF
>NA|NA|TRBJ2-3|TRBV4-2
TGTGCCAGCAGCCAAGGGGACACCGATACGCAGTATTTT
CASSQGDTDTQYF
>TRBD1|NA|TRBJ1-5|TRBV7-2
TGTGCCAGCAGCTACAGGGGGAATCAGCCCCAGCATTTT
CASSYRGNQPQHF
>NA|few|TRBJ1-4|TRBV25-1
TGTGCCAATCCACGGGAAAAACTGTTTTTT
CANPREKLFF
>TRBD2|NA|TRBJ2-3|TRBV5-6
TGTGCCAGCAGCTTGGAAGCGGGGAACACAGATACGCAGTATTTT
CASSLEAGNTDTQYF